These T cell receptor beta chains were read from a single sample in a study of T-cell reconstitution after alpha-beta-depleted transplantation in children. TCRdb re-called the PCR reads through MiXCR, storing one row per CDR3 protein. There are some 190,000 distinct CDR3 sequences in the sample; approximately 10% occur only once, and roughly 13% lies in the top ten. Sequencing was performed on PBMCs, taken before TCRalphabeta/CD19-depleted stem cell transplant. These receptors all stem from a boy between 2 and 10 years old with acute myeloid leukemia, due to receive a stem cell transplant. The CDR3 runs from the conserved cysteine through the conserved F or W. The order of the fields is clone size, V gene, D gene, J gene, CDR3 DNA, CDR3 protein. D genes are given only for firm matches. Not all rows give a size; the values are once, few, many and, for expanded clones, a class.

size: many
V: TRBV5-1
D: NA
J: TRBJ1-1
DNA: TGCGCCAGCAGCTTGGCAGGGAGCACTGAAGCTTTCTTT
CDR3: CASSLAGSTEAFF

size: many
V: TRBV3-1
D: NA
J: TRBJ2-3
DNA: TGTGCCAGCAGCCCGCCCGGGGCAGATACGCAGTATTTT
CDR3: CASSPPGADTQYF

size: many
V: TRBV11-2
D: NA
J: TRBJ2-2
DNA: TGTGCCAGCAGAAGAGACAACACCGGGGAGCTGTTTTTT
CDR3: CASRRDNTGELFF

size: many
V: TRBV29-1
D: TRBD1
J: TRBJ1-1
DNA: TGCAGCGGGGGGACAGGGGAAGCTTTCTTT
CDR3: CSGGTGEAFF

size: many
V: TRBV29-1
D: NA
J: TRBJ1-3
DNA: TGCAGCGTCCCCGGGACGGGCTCTGGAAACACCATATATTTT
CDR3: CSVPGTGSGNTIYF

size: many
V: TRBV5-6
D: NA
J: TRBJ2-7
DNA: TGTGCCAGCAGCTCTTACTACGAGCAGTACTTC
CDR3: CASSSYYEQYF

size: many
V: TRBV2
D: NA
J: TRBJ1-1
DNA: TGTGCCAGCAGTGCGTTCACAAACATGAACACTGAAGCTTTCTTT
CDR3: CASSAFTNMNTEAFF

size: many
V: TRBV20-1
D: NA
J: TRBJ2-1
DNA: TGCAGTGCCCAGGATCGGGGGACACCCAATCCCTACAATGAGCAGTTCTTC
CDR3: CSAQDRGTPNPYNEQFF

size: many
V: TRBV10-3
D: NA
J: TRBJ1-2
DNA: TGTGCCATCAGTGAAGGTGAAGGGCTCGGCTATGGCTACACCTTC
CDR3: CAISEGEGLGYGYTF

size: many
V: TRBV5-1
D: TRBD1
J: TRBJ2-5
DNA: TGCGCCAGCAGCTTGATCGGGACAGGGGGAGAGACCCAGTACTTC
CDR3: CASSLIGTGGETQYF

size: NA
V: TRBV6-5
D: NA
J: TRBJ1-1
DNA: TGTGCCAGCAGTTACGGCACAGCCACTGAAGCTTTCTTT
CDR3: CASSYGTATEAFF

size: many
V: TRBV29-1
D: NA
J: TRBJ1-1
DNA: TGCAGCGTTGAATCATCAAGGACACGGAACACTGAAGCTTTCTTT
CDR3: CSVESSRTRNTEAFF

size: NA
V: TRBV29-1
D: NA
J: TRBJ2-3
DNA: TGCAGCGTTGTTCAGGGGAGCGCAGATACGCAGTATTTT
CDR3: CSVVQGSADTQYF

size: many
V: TRBV9
D: NA
J: TRBJ1-6
DNA: TGTGCCAGCAGCGTAGTGGCAGGGGCACCCCTCCACTTT
CDR3: CASSVVAGAPLHF

size: many
V: TRBV4-1
D: NA
J: TRBJ1-4
DNA: TGCGCCAGCAGCCCCGTAGACACCTCAACTAATGAAAAACTGTTTTTT
CDR3: CASSPVDTSTNEKLFF

size: many
V: TRBV15
D: NA
J: TRBJ2-3
DNA: TGTGCCACCAGCAGAGGCCCGCCAGAGGGCCTTGGGGATACGCAGTATTTT
CDR3: CATSRGPPEGLGDTQYF

size: many
V: TRBV5-1
D: TRBD1
J: TRBJ2-2
DNA: TGCGCCAGCAGTCCCGGGACAGGGTGGACCGGGGAGCTGTTTTTT
CDR3: CASSPGTGWTGELFF

size: many
V: TRBV6-5
D: NA
J: TRBJ1-2
DNA: TGTGCCAGCAGTTTTCCCACGGCGCAGGAGGGGGGCTACACCTTC
CDR3: CASSFPTAQEGGYTF

size: many
V: TRBV5-1
D: NA
J: TRBJ2-1
DNA: TGCGCCAGCAGCTTATATGGTGAGCAGTTCTTC
CDR3: CASSLYGEQFF

size: many
V: TRBV4-2
D: TRBD2
J: TRBJ2-5
DNA: TGTGCCAGCAGCCAAGATCGCGGGGGGGAGGAGACCCAGTACTTC
CDR3: CASSQDRGGEETQYF

size: many
V: TRBV5-1
D: TRBD2
J: TRBJ2-7
DNA: TGCGCCAGCAGCCCCGGGGTAGCGGGGAAATCCGCCTGGGAGCAGTACTTC
CDR3: CASSPGVAGKSAWEQYF

size: many
V: TRBV7-3
D: TRBD2
J: TRBJ2-3
DNA: TGTGCCAGCAGCGGGACTAGCGGGGGAGATACGCAGTATTTT
CDR3: CASSGTSGGDTQYF

size: NA
V: TRBV7-3
D: TRBD2
J: TRBJ2-7
DNA: TGTACCTTCAGTTTTAGGGGCCGGGGACTAGCGGGACTCTCCTACGAGCAGTACTTC
CDR3: CTFSFRGRGLAGLSYEQYF

size: many
V: TRBV21-1
D: NA
J: TRBJ1-1
DNA: TGTGCCAGCAAAGGGCCTGAAGCTTTCTTT
CDR3: CASKGPEAFF

size: many
V: TRBV5-1
D: TRBD2
J: TRBJ2-1
DNA: TGCGCCAGCAGCTTAGATACTACCGGGACTACTTTCAATGAGCAGTTCTTC
CDR3: CASSLDTTGTTFNEQFF

size: many
V: TRBV28
D: TRBD1
J: TRBJ2-7
DNA: TGTGCCAGCAGTCTTTCAACAGGGGCCTACGAGCAGTACTTC
CDR3: CASSLSTGAYEQYF